The clone carrying this T cell receptor (beta chain) occurred a few times. This specimen belongs to a study of T cell repertoires in cytomegalovirus infection. TCRdb reanalysed the reads using MiXCR and keeps one entry per CDR3 protein. This sample has about 530,000 distinct CDR3 sequences; about 26% occur once, and the top ten carry roughly 13%. CDR3 length: 13 residues. Trimming took off 7 bases at V and 7 bases at J, with 16 bases between the two ends. Sequenced: PBMCs. This chain uses TRBV12-3 or TRBV12-4 with TRBJ1-1, with D perhaps matching TRBD1 (5 bases). This sequence was found in a human donor in good health (CMV status not recorded). Some clones in this sample may be carry-over from other donors' samples. This CDR3 is CASTRPQGNEAFF. The CDR3 DNA follows: TGTGCCAGCACTCGCCCCCAGGGTAATGAAGCTTTCTTT.